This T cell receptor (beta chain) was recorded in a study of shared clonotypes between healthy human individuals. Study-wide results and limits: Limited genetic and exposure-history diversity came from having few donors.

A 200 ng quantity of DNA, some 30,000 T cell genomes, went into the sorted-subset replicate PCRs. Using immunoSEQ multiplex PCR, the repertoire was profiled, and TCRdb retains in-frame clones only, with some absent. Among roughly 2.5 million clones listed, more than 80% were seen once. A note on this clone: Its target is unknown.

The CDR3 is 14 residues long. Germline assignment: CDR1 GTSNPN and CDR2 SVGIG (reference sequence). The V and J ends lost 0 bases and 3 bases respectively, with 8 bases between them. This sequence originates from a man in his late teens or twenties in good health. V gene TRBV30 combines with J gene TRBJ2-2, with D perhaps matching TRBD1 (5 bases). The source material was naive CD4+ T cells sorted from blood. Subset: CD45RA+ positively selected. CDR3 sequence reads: CAWSVGQYTGELFF. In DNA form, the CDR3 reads TGTGCCTGGAGTGTGGGGCAATACACCGGGGAGCTGTTTTTT.